This T cell receptor (beta chain) was observed in a study of blood T cell repertoires in COVID-19. The overall study: Sites in the United States, Italy and Spain provided acute and convalescent COVID-19 samples. Sources were T cells, B-cell-depleted T cells, or PBMCs; the material itself was cDNA or gDNA.

Many counts were recorded for this clone. Authors' methods: For nucleated cells, counts were estimated from reference gene primer amplification. The protocol was immunoSEQ multiplex PCR, while the TCRdb copy is restricted to in-frame clones and leaves out a portion. That table furnishes V, J and clone size, whereas the DNA furnished D and trimming. Here the sample spans roughly 92,000 clones, over 80% being singletons. The germline V gene encodes CDR1 LNHDA and CDR2 SQIVND (reference sequence). The length of the CDR3 is 14 residues. V shed 3 bases, J shed 7 bases, and the junction held 6 bases outside the gene matches.

V gene TRBV19 combines with J gene TRBJ2-1; TRBD2 matches at 7 bases. This clonotype originated in an elderly woman with active or convalescent COVID-19. The sequencing input was peripheral blood. Here the CDR3 DNA reads TGTGCCAGTAGTATGATGAACGGGGGGAATGAGCAGTTCTTC. Its translation: CASSMMNGGNEQFF.